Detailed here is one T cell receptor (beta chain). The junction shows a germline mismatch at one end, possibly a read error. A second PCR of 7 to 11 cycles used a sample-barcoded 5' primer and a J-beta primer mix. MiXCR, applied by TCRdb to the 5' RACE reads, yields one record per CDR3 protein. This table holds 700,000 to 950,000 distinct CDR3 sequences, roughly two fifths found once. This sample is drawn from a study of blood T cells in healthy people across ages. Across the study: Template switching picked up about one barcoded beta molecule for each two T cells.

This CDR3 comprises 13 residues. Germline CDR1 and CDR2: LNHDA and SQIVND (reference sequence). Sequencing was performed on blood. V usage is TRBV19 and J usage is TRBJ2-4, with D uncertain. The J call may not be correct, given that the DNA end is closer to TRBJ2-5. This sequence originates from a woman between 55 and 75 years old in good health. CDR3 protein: CPSSIEGIETQYF. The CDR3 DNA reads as TGTCCCAGTAGTATAGAAGGGATAGAGACCCAGTACTTC.